Shown below are 14 T cell receptor beta chains from a single sample sequenced in a study of cytomegalovirus exposure and HLA in healthy donors. Primers: 60 Vbeta forward and 13 Jbeta reverse. Sequencing used immunoSEQ multiplex PCR; TCRdb keeps in-frame clones, though not all of them. The sample yields more than 95,000 clones, around 65% seen once. The sample taken for sequencing was PBMCs. The receptors were sampled from a woman in her forties or fifties in good health and CMV-seronegative.

The chain uses TRBV21-1 and TRBJ2-3; no check of the table's D call, TRBD1, against the DNA was made. TRBV21-1 is a listed pseudogene. This CDR3 region has 15 residues. The CDR3 loop reads CASSKGNRGGDTQYF. CDR3 DNA: TGTGCCAGCAGCAAAGGAAACAGGGGGGGAGATACGCAGTATTTT.

The V call is TRBV7-6, the J call TRBJ2-5; D is perhaps TRBD2 (6 bases). This CDR3 has 14 amino acids. Germline V lookup: CDR1 SGHVS, CDR2 FNYEAQ. V shed 1 base and J shed 4 bases, with 10 bases lying between them. The CDR3 DNA sequence: TGTGCCAGCAGCTTAGGATTGGGGGGAGAGACCCAGTACTTC. Its translation is CASSLGLGGETQYF.

J is TRBJ2-3 and V is TRBV7-7; TRBD2 might be the D (5 bases). The CDR3 is 13 residues long. CDR1 is SSHAT and CDR2 is FNYEAQ in the germline V gene (reference sequence). The V end lost 5 bases, the J end lost 5 bases, and 11 bases lay between the germline ends. CDR3 sequence: CASSRGDVDTQYF. CDR3 DNA: TGTGCCAGCAGCCGGGGAGATGTAGATACGCAGTATTTT. Full variable domain (rest looked up from reference TRBV7-7 and TRBJ2-3): GAGVSQSPRYKVTKRGQDVTLRCDPISSHATLYWYQQALGQGPEFLTYFNYEAQPDKSGLPSDRFSAERPEGSISTLTIQRTEQRDSAMYRCASSRGDVDTQYFGPGTRLTVL.

The gene calls are TRBV29-1 and TRBJ2-1; D not certain. The CDR3 has 13 residues. Looked up from germline, CDR1 is SQVTM and CDR2 is ANQGSEA. The V end lost 8 bases, the J end lost 0 bases, and 11 bases lay between the germline ends. The CDR3, as DNA: TGCAGCTCGAGAGTGAGCTCCTACAATGAGCAGTTCTTC. This codes for CSSRVSSYNEQFF.

A few counts support this clone. The chain has TRBV5-1 and TRBJ1-1, with D hard to call. Germline V CDR1 and CDR2: SGHRS, YFSETQ. Between the trimmed V and J ends, which lost 4 bases and 3 bases, there was a span of 16 bases. The CDR3 sequence is 15 residues long. The CDR3 DNA sequence: TGCGCCAGCAGCCAAGGACTATTCGGGCACACTGAAGCTTTCTTT. Translating gives CASSQGLFGHTEAFF.

V is TRBV6-6 and J is TRBJ2-6; tentatively, D is TRBD1 (5 bases). The CDR3 length is 16 residues. V was shortened by 4 bases and J by 0 bases, with 10 bases between the two germline ends. CDR1 and CDR2 from the germline V gene are MNHNY and SVGAGI (reference sequence). Written as DNA, the CDR3 is TGTGCCAGCAGTTCGAACAGGAACTCTGGGGCCAACGTCCTGACTTTC. This gives the protein CASSSNRNSGANVLTF.

This clone appeared a single time. V is TRBV4-1 and J is TRBJ2-5, with 7 bases fitting TRBD1. V lost 3 bases and J lost 5; bases outside the gene matches: 3. Germline V CDR1 and CDR2: MGHRA, YSYEKL. The CDR3 contains 13 residues. The CDR3 reads CASSQTGLETQYF. CDR3 sequence (DNA): TGCGCCAGCAGCCAGACAGGGCTGGAGACCCAGTACTTC.

The chain recombines TRBV6-4 with TRBJ1-2, with D possibly being TRBD1 (6 bases). This CDR3 has 15 residues. The germline V gene has CDR1 MRHNA and CDR2 SNTAGT. V was clipped by 6 bases and J by 7 bases, with 21 bases between them. The CDR3 protein is CASREAGRGTGGYTF. The CDR3 region has the DNA TGTGCCAGCAGAGAAGCGGGAAGGGGGACTGGTGGCTACACCTTC.

This clone showed up just once. The rearrangement links TRBV7-2 to TRBJ2-7; D is undetermined. CDR1 SGHTA and CDR2 FQGNSA come from the germline V gene. This CDR3 spans 12 amino acids. V lost 6 bases and J 0 bases, leaving 6 bases between the germline ends. DNA for the CDR3: TGTGCCAGCAGTCCGAGCTCCTACGAGCAGTACTTC. Protein sequence: CASSPSSYEQYF.

The V gene is TRBV4-1, the J gene TRBJ2-3; the D is unclear. From germline, CDR1 is MGHRA and CDR2 YSYEKL. The length of the CDR3 is 14 residues. With 0 bases removed from V and 6 bases from J, the gap between germline ends came to 10 bases. The CDR3 spells CASSQDQISDTQYF. The CDR3 bases are TGCGCCAGCAGCCAAGATCAGATCAGTGATACGCAGTATTTT.

The chain links TRBV20-1 to TRBJ2-1; D is uncertain. Trimming pared 5 bases from V and 6 bases from J, leaving 8 bases between. The CDR3 spans 11 residues. The germline gives CDR1 DFQATT, CDR2 SNEGSKA (reference sequence). CDR3: CSAVLRNEQFF. The CDR3 bases are TGCAGTGCTGTCCTACGCAATGAGCAGTTCTTC.

This chain uses TRBV18 with TRBJ1-5; 10 bases map to TRBD1. V gave up 6 bases and J gave up 2 bases; unmatched junction bases: 7. This CDR3 comprises 16 residues. CDR1 is KGHSH, CDR2 LQKENI, per germline. For the CDR3, the DNA is TGTGCCAGCTCTGCCCGGGACAGGGGTGGCAATCAGCCCCAGCATTTT. Protein: CASSARDRGGNQPQHF.

This clone was counted once. This chain joins TRBV6-1 and TRBJ2-5; 9 bases align to TRBD1. Germline loops: CDR1 MNHNS, CDR2 SASEGT. The CDR3 spans 20 residues. The trim removed 2 bases at V and 0 bases at J, leaving 16 bases unmatched. The CDR3 region has the DNA TGTGCCAGCAGTGAATATTCCCCGGACAGGGGCCGACGGTACCAAGAGACCCAGTACTTC. It codes for CASSEYSPDRGRRYQETQYF.

The genes are TRBV7-2 and TRBJ2-5; 10 bases align to TRBD2. CDR3 length equals 15 residues. Trimming at V came to 5 bases and at J to 5 bases, leaving 8 bases not matched to a gene. Germline V gives CDR1 SGHTA, CDR2 FQGNSA. In nucleotides, the CDR3 is TGTGCCAGCAGCATGAATAGCGGGAGGTCTGAGACCCAGTACTTC. This gives the protein CASSMNSGRSETQYF.